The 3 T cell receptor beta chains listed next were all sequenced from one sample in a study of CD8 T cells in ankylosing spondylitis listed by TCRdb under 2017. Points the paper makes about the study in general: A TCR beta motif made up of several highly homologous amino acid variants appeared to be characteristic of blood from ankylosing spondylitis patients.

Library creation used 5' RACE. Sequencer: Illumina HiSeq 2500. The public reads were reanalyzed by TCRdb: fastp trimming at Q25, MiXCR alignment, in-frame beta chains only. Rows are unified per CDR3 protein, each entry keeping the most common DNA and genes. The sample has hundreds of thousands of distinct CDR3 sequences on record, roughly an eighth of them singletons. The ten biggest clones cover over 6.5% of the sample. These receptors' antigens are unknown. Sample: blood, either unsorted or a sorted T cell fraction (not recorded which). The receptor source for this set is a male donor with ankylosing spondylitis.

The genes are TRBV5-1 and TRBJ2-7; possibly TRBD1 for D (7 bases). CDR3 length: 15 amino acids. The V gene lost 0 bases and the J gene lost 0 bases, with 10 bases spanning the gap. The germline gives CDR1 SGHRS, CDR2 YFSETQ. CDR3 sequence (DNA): TGCGCCAGCAGCTTGGGGGGGGACAGCTCCTACGAGCAGTACGTC. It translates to CASSLGGDSSYEQYV.

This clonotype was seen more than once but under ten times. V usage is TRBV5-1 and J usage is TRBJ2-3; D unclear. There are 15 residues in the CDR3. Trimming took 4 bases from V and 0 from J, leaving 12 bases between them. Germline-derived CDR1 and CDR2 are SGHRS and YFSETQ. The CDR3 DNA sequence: TGCGCCAGCAGCCCGACTTTGGGTAGCACAGATACGCAGTATTTT. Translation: CASSPTLGSTDTQYF.

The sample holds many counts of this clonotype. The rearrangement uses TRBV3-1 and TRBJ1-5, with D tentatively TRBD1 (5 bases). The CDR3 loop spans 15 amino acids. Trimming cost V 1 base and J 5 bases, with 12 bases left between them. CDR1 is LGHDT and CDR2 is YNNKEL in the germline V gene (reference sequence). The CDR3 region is CASSQGAGGYQPQHF. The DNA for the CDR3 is TGTGCCAGCAGCCAAGGGGCCGGGGGATATCAGCCCCAGCATTTT.